This is a list of T cell receptor beta chains from one sample in a study of blood T cell repertoires in COVID-19. The protocol was immunoSEQ multiplex PCR, while the TCRdb copy is restricted to in-frame clones and leaves out a portion. The sample carries under 150,000 clones, 65% to 85% recorded once. Sequencing was carried out using peripheral blood. The receptors stem from a man aged 50-59 years with acute or convalescent COVID-19. Each CDR3 is given with its conserved first and last residue. The order of the fields is J gene, D gene, clone size, V gene, CDR3 protein, CDR3 DNA. The D gene is left open where the match is weak. Part of the rows lack a size; the others show once, few, many or a class for expanded clones.

>TRBJ2-7|.|.|TRBV2
CASSDSRGSYEQYF
TGTGCCAGCAGTGATAGCAGGGGTTCCTACGAGCAGTACTTC
>TRBJ1-5|.|.|TRBV12-3/TRBV12-4
CASAPLRGQPQHF
TGTGCCAGCGCACCGCTCCGAGGTCAGCCCCAGCATTTT
>TRBJ2-1|TRBD1|few|TRBV5-1
CASSPGQGVDEQFF
TGCGCCAGCAGCCCGGGACAGGGGGTTGATGAGCAGTTCTTC
>TRBJ1-1|TRBD1|once|TRBV5-1
CASSTIRQGNTEAFF
TGCGCCAGCAGCACGATCAGACAGGGGAACACTGAAGCTTTCTTT
>TRBJ1-2|.|.|TRBV10-3
CAISVQNYGYTF
TGTGCCATCAGTGTCCAGAACTATGGCTACACCTTC
>TRBJ2-5|TRBD2|.|TRBV9
CASSMTSGGAWETQYF
TGTGCCAGCAGCATGACTAGCGGGGGGGCCTGGGAGACCCAGTACTTC
>TRBJ1-2|.|.|TRBV5-4
CASSLAGQGPYGYTF
TGTGCCAGCAGCTTGGCCGGGCAGGGCCCCTATGGCTACACCTTC
>TRBJ1-2|TRBD1|few|TRBV10-1
CASLSDRDSIYGYTF
TGCGCCAGCCTATCGGACCGGGACAGCATCTATGGCTACACCTTC
>TRBJ2-2|TRBD1|.|TRBV7-8
CASTTGAGELFF
TGTGCCAGCACTACAGGGGCCGGGGAGCTGTTTTTT
>TRBJ2-5|TRBD2|.|TRBV9
CASSPGTSGEETQYF
TGTGCCAGCAGCCCAGGGACTAGCGGGGAAGAGACCCAGTACTTC
>TRBJ2-6|.|.|TRBV4-1
CASSQDYFSGANVLTF
TGCGCCAGCAGCCAAGATTACTTCTCTGGGGCCAACGTCCTGACTTTC
>TRBJ1-2|TRBD1|.|TRBV5-1
CASSSSGQGGYTF
TGCGCCAGCAGCTCGTCGGGACAGGGTGGCTACACCTTC
>TRBJ2-3|TRBD2|.|TRBV7-3
CASSLRGGYADTQYF
TGTGCCAGCAGCTTACGGGGGGGCTATGCAGATACGCAGTATTTT
>TRBJ1-1|.|.|TRBV30
CAWTEGNTEAFF
TGTGCCTGGACCGAGGGGAACACTGAAGCTTTCTTT
>TRBJ2-7|.|.|TRBV28
CASSLLSYEQYF
TGTGCCAGCAGTTTATTGTCTTACGAGCAGTACTTC
>TRBJ2-1|TRBD1|.|TRBV27
CASSLQGVNEQFF
TGTGCCAGCAGTTTACAGGGGGTCAATGAGCAGTTCTTC
>TRBJ2-3|TRBD2|.|TRBV5-1
CASSLGLAGGPTSTDTQYF
TGCGCCAGCAGCTTGGGACTAGCGGGGGGACCAACTAGCACAGATACGCAGTATTTT
>TRBJ1-2|.|.|TRBV19
CASSIIANYGYTF
TGTGCCAGTAGTATAATCGCTAACTATGGCTACACCTTC
>TRBJ1-6|TRBD1|.|TRBV6-5
CASGTGTDSPLHF
TGTGCCAGCGGTACCGGGACAGATTCACCCCTCCACTTT
>TRBJ1-1|.|few|TRBV6-1
CASREEYTEAFF
TGTGCCAGCAGGGAGGAATATACTGAAGCTTTCTTT
>TRBJ2-1|TRBD1|few|TRBV5-1
CASSLVPSTGNDEQFF
TGCGCCAGCAGCTTGGTCCCATCGACAGGGAACGATGAGCAGTTCTTC
>TRBJ1-2|.|.|TRBV5-4
CASSPDGGYYGYTF
TGTGCCAGCAGCCCCGATGGGGGGTACTATGGCTACACCTTC
>TRBJ1-6|TRBD1|.|TRBV10-3
CAISVTRDSNSPLHF
TGTGCCATCAGTGTGACCCGGGACAGTAATTCACCCCTCCACTTT
>TRBJ2-1|.|.|TRBV9
CASSVGGSYNEQFF
TGTGCCAGCAGCGTGGGGGGATCCTACAATGAGCAGTTCTTC
>TRBJ1-4|TRBD1|.|TRBV5-4
CASSLGQGQEKLFF
TGTGCCAGCAGCTTGGGACAGGGGCAAGAAAAACTGTTTTTT
>TRBJ1-2|.|.|TRBV5-1
CASSGLSGRGSGYTF
TGCGCCAGCAGCGGTCTGTCTGGTCGGGGTTCAGGCTACACCTTC
>TRBJ2-7|TRBD2|.|TRBV7-3
CASSLGGGYEQYF
TGTGCCAGCAGCTTAGGCGGGGGATACGAGCAGTACTTC
>TRBJ1-3|.|.|TRBV12-5
CASGLFSGNTIYF
TGTGCTAGTGGTTTGTTTTCAGGAAACACCATATATTTT
>TRBJ1-5|.|.|TRBV7-2
CASSLESSGDQPQHF
TGTGCCAGCAGCTTAGAGAGCTCAGGGGATCAGCCCCAGCATTTT
>TRBJ2-5|TRBD2|.|TRBV7-3
CASSLKTSGGAPSQRETQYF
TGTGCCAGCAGCTTAAAGACTAGCGGGGGGGCCCCTTCCCAAAGAGAGACCCAGTACTTC
>TRBJ2-7|TRBD1|.|TRBV11-3
CASSPNRGVTYEQYF
TGTGCCAGCAGCCCAAACAGGGGCGTTACCTACGAGCAGTACTTC
>TRBJ2-5|.|.|TRBV27
CASSLSPRRDQETQYF
TGTGCCAGCAGTTTATCTCCCCGCCGCGACCAAGAGACCCAGTACTTC
>TRBJ1-3|.|few|TRBV28
CASSSWGSPSSGNTIYF
TGTGCCAGCAGCAGCTGGGGCAGCCCTAGCTCTGGAAACACCATATATTTT
>TRBJ2-5|.|once|TRBV7-8
CASSRQLQETQYF
TGTGCCAGCAGCCGACAGTTACAAGAGACCCAGTACTTC
>TRBJ1-2|.|.|TRBV4-1
CASSQEDFVKGGKYGYTF
TGCGCCAGCAGCCAAGAGGATTTTGTAAAGGGAGGGAAATATGGCTACACCTTC
>TRBJ1-5|TRBD1|.|TRBV28
CASSPGGPNQPQHF
TGTGCCAGCAGCCCAGGGGGCCCCAATCAGCCCCAGCATTTT
>TRBJ1-1|.|.|TRBV21-1
CASSKGCTGGRSTEAFF
TGTGCCAGCAGCAAAGGTTGTACAGGGGGGAGGAGCACTGAAGCTTTCTTT
>TRBJ2-1|TRBD2|.|TRBV9
CASSVGPGGSYNEQFF
TGTGCCAGCAGCGTAGGGCCGGGGGGCTCCTACAATGAGCAGTTCTTC
>TRBJ2-2|.|few|TRBV19
CASTSGTFTGELFF
TGTGCCAGTACCTCCGGGACTTTCACCGGGGAGCTGTTTTTT
>TRBJ1-2|TRBD1|.|TRBV28
CASSVRDRVWSYGYTF
TGTGCCAGCAGCGTCCGGGACAGGGTGTGGAGCTATGGCTACACCTTC
>TRBJ1-3|.|.|TRBV5-1
CASSPDTLSGNTIYF
TGCGCCAGCAGCCCCGACACTCTCTCTGGAAACACCATATATTTT
>TRBJ1-4|TRBD1|.|TRBV3-1/TRBV3-2
CASSPGQGYEKLFF
TGTGCCAGCAGCCCCGGACAGGGCTATGAAAAACTGTTTTTT
>TRBJ1-2|.|.|TRBV5-1
CASSLSTDYGYTF
TGCGCCAGCAGCTTGTCCACAGACTATGGCTACACCTTC
>TRBJ2-3|.|.|TRBV23-1
CASSQFLAGLTDTQYF
TGCGCCAGCAGTCAATTTTTGGCGGGGCTCACAGATACGCAGTATTTT
>TRBJ1-2|.|.|TRBV2
CASTVGGRGYGYTF
TGTGCCAGCACCGTGGGAGGTCGGGGCTATGGCTACACCTTC
>TRBJ1-3|TRBD1|.|TRBV10-3
CAIKQGSGNTIYF
TGTGCCATCAAACAGGGGTCTGGAAACACCATATATTTT
>TRBJ1-2|TRBD1|.|TRBV3-1/TRBV3-2
CASSNQGQNYGYTF
TGTGCCAGCAGCAACCAGGGACAGAACTATGGCTACACCTTC
>TRBJ1-2|TRBD1|.|TRBV5-4
CASSLDRGKGYGYTF
TGTGCCAGCAGCCTGGACAGGGGGAAAGGATATGGCTACACCTTC
>TRBJ1-1|TRBD1|few|TRBV6-5
CASSSGGAGNTEAFF
TGTGCCAGCAGTTCAGGGGGCGCGGGGAACACTGAAGCTTTCTTT
>TRBJ1-1|.|.|TRBV5-1
CASSLYGGANTEAFF
TGCGCCAGCAGCTTGTACGGCGGGGCGAACACTGAAGCTTTCTTT
>TRBJ1-5|TRBD1|.|TRBV7-2
CASSQYVGTGFNQPQHF
TGTGCCAGCAGCCAATACGTGGGGACAGGGTTCAATCAGCCCCAGCATTTT
>TRBJ1-3|.|.|TRBV4-2
CASSQVPFLGNTIYF
TGTGCCAGCAGCCAAGTCCCCTTCCTTGGAAACACCATATATTTT